A few counts support the clone carrying this T cell receptor beta chain. Its antigen is unknown. These data belong to a study of regulatory T cells in long-lasting Graves disease. Study-wide results and caveats: Clonotypes that were public and shared totalled a few thousand in persistent patients versus approximately 970 in new patients. Examination was confined to peripheral blood, excluding thyroid tissue. Newly diagnosed patients had higher TCR diversity than persistent Graves' patients did.

Specified time point: persistent/refractory GD, antithyroid drugs over 5 years with positive TRAb. The TCR library used RNA extracted from PBMCs. CDR3 length: 16 amino acids. From germline, CDR1 is SEHNR and CDR2 FQNEAQ (reference sequence). The V and J ends lost 4 bases and 0 bases, in that order; junction bases with no gene match: 9. HTBI primers from iRepertoire and Arm-PCR of CDR3 regions yielded the TCR beta libraries. MiXCR, run by TCRdb on the multiplex PCR reads, gives a single entry per CDR3 protein. The sample has 420,000 or so distinct CDR3 sequences, less than 25% seen once; the top ten hold roughly 26%.

This receptor was obtained from a female donor with Graves disease. This sequence joins TRBV7-9 and TRBJ2-7, with 7 nucleotides matching TRBD1. The specimen comprised peripheral blood mononuclear cells (PBMCs), sampled when the disease was refractory, from a patient treated with antithyroid drugs. CDR3 region: CASSSVRQGVSYEQYF. The CDR3 DNA sequence: TGTGCCAGCAGCTCCGTGAGACAGGGAGTCTCCTACGAGCAGTACTTC.